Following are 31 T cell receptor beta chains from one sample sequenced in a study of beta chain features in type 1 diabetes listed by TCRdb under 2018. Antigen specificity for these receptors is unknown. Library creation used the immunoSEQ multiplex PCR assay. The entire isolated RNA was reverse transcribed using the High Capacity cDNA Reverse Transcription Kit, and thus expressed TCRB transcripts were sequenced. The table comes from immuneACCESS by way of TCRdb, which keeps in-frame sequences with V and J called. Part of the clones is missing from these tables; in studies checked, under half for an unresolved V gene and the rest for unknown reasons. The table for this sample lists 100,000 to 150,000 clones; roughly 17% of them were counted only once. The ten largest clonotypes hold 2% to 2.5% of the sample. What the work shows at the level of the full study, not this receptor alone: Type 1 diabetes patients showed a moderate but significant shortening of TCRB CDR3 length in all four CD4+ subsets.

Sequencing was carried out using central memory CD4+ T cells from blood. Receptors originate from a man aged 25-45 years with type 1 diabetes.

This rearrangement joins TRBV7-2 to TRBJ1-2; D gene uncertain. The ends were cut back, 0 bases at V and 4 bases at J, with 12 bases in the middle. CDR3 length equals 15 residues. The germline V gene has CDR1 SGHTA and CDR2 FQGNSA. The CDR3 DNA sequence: TGTGCCAGCAGCTTAGCGCTAATGTCAATCTATGGCTACACCTTC. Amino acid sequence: CASSLALMSIYGYTF.

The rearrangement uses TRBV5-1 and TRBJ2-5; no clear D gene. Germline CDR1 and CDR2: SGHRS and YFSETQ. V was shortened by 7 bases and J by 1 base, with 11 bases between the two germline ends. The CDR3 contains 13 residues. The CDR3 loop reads CASGLAGQETQYF. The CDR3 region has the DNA TGCGCCAGCGGTTTAGCAGGCCAAGAGACCCAGTACTTC.

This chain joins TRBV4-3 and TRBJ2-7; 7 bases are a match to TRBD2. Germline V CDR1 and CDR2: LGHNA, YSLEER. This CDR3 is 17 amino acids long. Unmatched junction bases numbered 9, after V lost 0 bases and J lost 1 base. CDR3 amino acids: CASSQDGIASGSYEQYF. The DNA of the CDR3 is TGCGCCAGCAGCCAAGACGGCATCGCTAGCGGTTCCTACGAGCAGTACTTC.

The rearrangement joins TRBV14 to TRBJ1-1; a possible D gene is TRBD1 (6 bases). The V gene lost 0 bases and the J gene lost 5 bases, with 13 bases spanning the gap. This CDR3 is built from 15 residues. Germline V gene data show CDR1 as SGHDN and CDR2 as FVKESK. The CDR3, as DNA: TGTGCCAGCAGCCAAGAGACAGGCCGGCGAACTGAAGCTTTCTTT. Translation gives CASSQETGRRTEAFF.

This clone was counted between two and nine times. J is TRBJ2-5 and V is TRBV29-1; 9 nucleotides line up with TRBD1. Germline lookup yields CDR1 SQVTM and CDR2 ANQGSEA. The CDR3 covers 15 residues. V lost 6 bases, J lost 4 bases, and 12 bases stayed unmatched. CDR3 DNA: TGCAGCGTCGATAAAACCGGGACAGGGCTAGAGACCCAGTACTTC. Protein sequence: CSVDKTGTGLETQYF.

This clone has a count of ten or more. The chain's CDR3 is CASAYTGLETQYF. In DNA, the CDR3 is TGTGCCAGCGCATATACAGGTTTGGAGACCCAGTACTTC. The chain carries TRBV27 and TRBJ2-5, with TRBD1 as a possible D gene (5 bases). The CDR3 is made up of 13 amino acids. V lost 8 bases, J lost 5 bases, and 15 bases lay in between. CDR1 and CDR2 (germline): MNHEY, SMNVEV (reference sequence).

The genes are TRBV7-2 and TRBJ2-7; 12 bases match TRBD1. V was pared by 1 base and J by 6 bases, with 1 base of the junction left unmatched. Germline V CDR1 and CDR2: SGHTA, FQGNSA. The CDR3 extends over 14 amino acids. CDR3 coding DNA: TGTGCCAGCAGCTTAGGGGGACAGGGGGCCGAGCAGTACTTC. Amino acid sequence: CASSLGGQGAEQYF.

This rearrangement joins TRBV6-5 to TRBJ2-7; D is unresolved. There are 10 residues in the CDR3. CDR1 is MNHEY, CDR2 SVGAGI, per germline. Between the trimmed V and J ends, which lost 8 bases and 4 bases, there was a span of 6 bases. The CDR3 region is CASGGYEQYF. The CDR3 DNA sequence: TGTGCCAGCGGCGGATACGAGCAGTACTTC.

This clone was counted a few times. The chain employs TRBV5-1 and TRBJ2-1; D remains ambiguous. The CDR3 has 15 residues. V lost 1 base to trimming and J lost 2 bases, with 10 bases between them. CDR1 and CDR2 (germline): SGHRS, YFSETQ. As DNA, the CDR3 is TGCGCCAGCAGCTTGTCAGGTCATACCTACAATGAGCAGTTCTTC. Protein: CASSLSGHTYNEQFF.

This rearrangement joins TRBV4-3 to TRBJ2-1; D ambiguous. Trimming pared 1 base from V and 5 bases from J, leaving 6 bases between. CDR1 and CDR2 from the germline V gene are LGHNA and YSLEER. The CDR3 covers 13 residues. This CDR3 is CASSQAGHNEQFF. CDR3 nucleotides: TGCGCCAGCAGCCAAGCCGGTCACAATGAGCAGTTCTTC.

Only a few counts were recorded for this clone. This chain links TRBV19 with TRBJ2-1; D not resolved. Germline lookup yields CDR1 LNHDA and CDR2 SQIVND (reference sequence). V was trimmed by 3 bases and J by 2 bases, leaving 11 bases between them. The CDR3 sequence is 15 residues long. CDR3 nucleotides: TGTGCCAGTAGTATGAATGCCCACACCTACAATGAGCAGTTCTTC. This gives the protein CASSMNAHTYNEQFF.

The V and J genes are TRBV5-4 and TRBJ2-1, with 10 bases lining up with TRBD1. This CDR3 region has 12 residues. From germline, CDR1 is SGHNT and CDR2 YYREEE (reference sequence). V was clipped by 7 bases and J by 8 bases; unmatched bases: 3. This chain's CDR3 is CASGQGEDEQFF. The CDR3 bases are TGTGCCAGCGGACAGGGGGAGGATGAGCAGTTCTTC.

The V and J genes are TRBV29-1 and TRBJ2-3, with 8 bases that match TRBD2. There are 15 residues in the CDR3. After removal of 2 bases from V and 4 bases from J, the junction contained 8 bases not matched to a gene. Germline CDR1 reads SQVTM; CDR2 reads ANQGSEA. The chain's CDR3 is CSVETAGGVADTQYF. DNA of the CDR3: TGCAGCGTTGAAACGGCGGGGGGAGTCGCAGATACGCAGTATTTT.

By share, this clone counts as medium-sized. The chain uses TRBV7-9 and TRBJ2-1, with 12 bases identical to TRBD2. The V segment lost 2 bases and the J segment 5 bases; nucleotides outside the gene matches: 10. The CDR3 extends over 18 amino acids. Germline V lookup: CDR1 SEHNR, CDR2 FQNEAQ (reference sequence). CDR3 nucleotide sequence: TGTGCCAGCAGCTTACCCCTCAGACTAGCGGGGGTTAACAATGAGCAGTTCTTC. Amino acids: CASSLPLRLAGVNNEQFF.

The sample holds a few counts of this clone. The CDR3: CASRAISGGNTDTQYF. As DNA, the CDR3 is TGTGCCAGCAGAGCCATCAGCGGGGGGAACACAGATACGCAGTATTTT. J is TRBJ2-3 and V is TRBV7-2; 9 nucleotides agree with TRBD2. Germline V CDR1 and CDR2: SGHTA, FQGNSA. Trimming at V came to 6 bases and at J to 2 bases, leaving 9 bases not matched to a gene. There are 16 residues in the CDR3.

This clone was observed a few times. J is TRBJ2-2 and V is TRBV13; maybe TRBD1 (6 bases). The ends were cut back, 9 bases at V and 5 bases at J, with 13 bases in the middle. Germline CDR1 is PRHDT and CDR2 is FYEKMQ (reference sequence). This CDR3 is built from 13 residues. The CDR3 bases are TGTGCCAGTGGGACACGAGGGACCGGGGAGCTGTTTTTT. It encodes CASGTRGTGELFF.

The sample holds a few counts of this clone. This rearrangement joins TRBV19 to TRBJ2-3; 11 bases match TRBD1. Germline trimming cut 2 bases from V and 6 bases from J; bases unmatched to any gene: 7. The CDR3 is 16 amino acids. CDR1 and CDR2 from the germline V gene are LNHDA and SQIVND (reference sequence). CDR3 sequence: CASSIQGQGVSDTQYF. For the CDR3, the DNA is TGTGCCAGTAGTATACAGGGACAGGGGGTGAGCGATACGCAGTATTTT.

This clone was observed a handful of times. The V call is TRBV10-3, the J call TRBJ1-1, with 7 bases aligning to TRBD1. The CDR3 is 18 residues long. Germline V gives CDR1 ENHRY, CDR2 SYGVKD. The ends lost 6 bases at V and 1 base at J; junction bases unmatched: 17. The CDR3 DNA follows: TGTGCCATCAGGGATACAGGGGTAGTCGGTACGACGAACACTGAAGCTTTCTTT. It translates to CAIRDTGVVGTTNTEAFF.

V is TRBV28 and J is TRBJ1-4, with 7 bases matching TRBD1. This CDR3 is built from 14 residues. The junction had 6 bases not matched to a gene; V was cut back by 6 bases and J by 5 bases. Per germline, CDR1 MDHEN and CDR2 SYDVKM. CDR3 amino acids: CASRRGGSNEKLFF. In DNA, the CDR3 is TGTGCCAGCAGAAGAGGGGGCTCGAATGAAAAACTGTTTTTT.

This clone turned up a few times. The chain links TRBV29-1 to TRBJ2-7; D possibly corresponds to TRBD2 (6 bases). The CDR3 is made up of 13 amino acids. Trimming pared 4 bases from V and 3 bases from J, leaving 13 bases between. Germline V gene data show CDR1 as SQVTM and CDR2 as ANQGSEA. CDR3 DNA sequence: TGCAGCGTTGTAGGGGACGGGAGCTACGAGCAGTACTTC. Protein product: CSVVGDGSYEQYF.

The CDR3: CASSRRDATNEKLFF. In DNA form, the CDR3 reads TGTGCCAGCAGTAGAAGGGACGCAACTAATGAAAAACTGTTTTTT. The genes are TRBV25-1 and TRBJ1-4; TRBD1 might be the D (5 bases). V lost 5 bases and J 0 bases, leaving 10 bases between the germline ends. The germline V gene encodes CDR1 MGHDK and CDR2 SYGVNS. The CDR3 runs to 15 residues.

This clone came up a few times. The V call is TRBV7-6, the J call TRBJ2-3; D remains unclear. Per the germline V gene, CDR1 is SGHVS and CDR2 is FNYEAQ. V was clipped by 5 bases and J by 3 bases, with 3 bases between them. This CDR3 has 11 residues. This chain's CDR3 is CASSATDTQYF. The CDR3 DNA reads TGTGCCAGCAGCGCGACAGATACGCAGTATTTT.

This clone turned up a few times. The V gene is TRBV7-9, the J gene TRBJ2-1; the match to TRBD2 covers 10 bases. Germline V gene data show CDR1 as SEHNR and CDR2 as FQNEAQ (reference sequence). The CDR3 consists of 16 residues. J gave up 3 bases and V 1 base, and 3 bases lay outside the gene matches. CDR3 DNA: TGTGCCAGCAGCTTAGGGACTAGCGGAATCTACAATGAGCAGTTCTTC. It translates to CASSLGTSGIYNEQFF.

CDR3 residues: CASSRQSTDEKLFF. The CDR3 nucleotides are TGCGCCAGCAGTCGACAGTCAACGGATGAAAAACTGTTTTTT. This chain uses TRBV5-1 with TRBJ1-4; D perhaps matches TRBD1 (5 bases). The CDR3 extends over 14 amino acids. Germline CDR1 reads SGHRS; CDR2 reads YFSETQ. With 5 bases removed from V and 6 bases from J, the gap between germline ends came to 14 bases.

CDR3 protein: CAWSDKGAANSPLHF. CDR3 bases: TGTGCCTGGAGTGATAAGGGGGCGGCTAATTCACCCCTCCACTTT. The chain is built from TRBV30 and TRBJ1-6, with 7 bases matching TRBD1. Per the germline V gene, CDR1 is GTSNPN and CDR2 is SVGIG (reference sequence). The ends lost 1 base at V and 6 bases at J; junction bases unmatched: 6. The CDR3 length is 15 residues.

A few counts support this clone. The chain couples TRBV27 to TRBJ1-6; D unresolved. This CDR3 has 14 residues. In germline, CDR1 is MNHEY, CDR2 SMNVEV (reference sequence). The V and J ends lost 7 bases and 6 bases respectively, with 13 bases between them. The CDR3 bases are TGTGCCAGCACGAGGGCAGACCTTAATTCACCCCTCCACTTT. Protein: CASTRADLNSPLHF.

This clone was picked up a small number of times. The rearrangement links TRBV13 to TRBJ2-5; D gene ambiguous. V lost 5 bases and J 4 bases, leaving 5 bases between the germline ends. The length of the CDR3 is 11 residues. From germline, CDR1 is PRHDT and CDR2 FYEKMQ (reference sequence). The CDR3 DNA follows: TGTGCCAGCAGCACACGAGAGACCCAGTACTTC. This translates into CASSTRETQYF.

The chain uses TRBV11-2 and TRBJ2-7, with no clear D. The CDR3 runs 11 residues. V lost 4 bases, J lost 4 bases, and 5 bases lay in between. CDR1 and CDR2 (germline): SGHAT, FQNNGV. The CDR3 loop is CASSSRYEQYF. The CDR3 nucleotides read TGTGCCAGCAGCTCCCGATACGAGCAGTACTTC. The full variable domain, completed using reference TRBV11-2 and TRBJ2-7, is EAGVAQSPRYKIIEKRQSVAFWCNPISGHATLYWYQQILGQGPKLLIQFQNNGVVDDSQLPKDRFSAERLKGVDSTLKIQPAKLEDSAVYLCASSSRYEQYFGPGTRLTVT.

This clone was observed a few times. The CDR3 region is CASSSPSGETQYF. CDR3 nucleotide sequence: TGTGCCAGCAGCAGTCCTAGCGGGGAGACCCAGTACTTC. V and J are TRBV7-2 and TRBJ2-5; TRBD2 matches 8 bases. The germline CDR1 and CDR2 sequences are SGHTA and FQGNSA. The length of the CDR3 is 13 residues. The trim removed 5 bases at V and 5 bases at J, leaving 4 bases unmatched.

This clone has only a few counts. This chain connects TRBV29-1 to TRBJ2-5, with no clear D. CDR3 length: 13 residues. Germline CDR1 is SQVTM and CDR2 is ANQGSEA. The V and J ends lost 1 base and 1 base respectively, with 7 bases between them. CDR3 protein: CSVEGQIQETQYF. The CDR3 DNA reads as TGCAGCGTTGAAGGTCAAATCCAAGAGACCCAGTACTTC. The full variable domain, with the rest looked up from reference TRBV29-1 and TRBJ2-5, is SAVISQKPSRDICQRGTSLTIQCQVDSQVTMMFWYRQQPGQSLTLIATANQGSEATYESGFVIDKFPISRPNLTFSTLTVSNMSPEDSSIYLCSVEGQIQETQYFGPGTRLLVL.

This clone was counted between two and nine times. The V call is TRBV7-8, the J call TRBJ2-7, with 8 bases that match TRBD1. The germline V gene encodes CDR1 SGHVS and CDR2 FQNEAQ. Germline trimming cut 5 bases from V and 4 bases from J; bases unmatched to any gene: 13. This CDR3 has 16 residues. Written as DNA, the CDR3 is TGTGCCAGCAGCCCAATAAGACAGGGGCCCAAATACGAGCAGTACTTC. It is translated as CASSPIRQGPKYEQYF.